This TCR beta chain derives from a study of blood T cell repertoires in COVID-19. Measured with immunoSEQ multiplex PCR; TCRdb has only the in-frame clones, and not every one. This sample yields tens of thousands of clones, of which approximately 87% are seen a single time; 5% to 6.5% belongs to the top ten. The clonotype was recovered from a man aged 45-65 years with active COVID-19. Sequenced input: peripheral blood.

CDR3: CASSLAPGNTEAFF. CDR3 in DNA: TGTGCCAGCAGCTTGGCCCCGGGGAACACTGAAGCTTTCTTT. This chain connects TRBV5-8 to TRBJ1-1, with unresolved D. CDR1 and CDR2 from the germline V gene are SGHTS and YDEGEE. The CDR3 is 14 residues long. V was pared by 0 bases and J by 1 base, with 7 bases between.